This passage covers 19 T cell receptor beta chains from one sample sequenced in a study of tumor and adjacent non-tumor tissue in lung cancer. The template was RNA from unsorted bulk tissue. Three rounds of nested PCR, following a modified ARM-PCR protocol, produced the TCRbeta library. Each CDR3 protein gets one entry after TCRdb re-called the multiplex PCR reads with MiXCR. The data show 90,000 to 110,000 distinct CDR3 sequences, about 75% seen once. Sequencing was done on a sample of lung tumor tissue. The receptors were gathered from a woman aged 55-70 years with non-small cell lung cancer.

Concerning this clonotype itself: A junction end diverges from the germline sequence, so it may reflect a read error. This sequence joins TRBV6-6 and TRBJ2-7; D ambiguous. The CDR3 sequence is 13 residues long. Germline loops: CDR1 MNHNY, CDR2 SVGAGI (reference sequence). The CDR3 coding sequence is TGCGCCATCAGTGACAAGATGGTCTACGAGCAGTACTTC. Its translation is CAISDKMVYEQYF.

This clonotype has a single count. The conserved phenylalanine or tryptophan normally closing the CDR3 is absent here, so this likely arose from a read error. The J gene is TRBJ2-7, the V gene TRBV5-6, with TRBD2 as a possible D gene (5 bases). CDR3 length: 12 residues. The germline gives CDR1 SGHDT, CDR2 YYEEEE. V was trimmed by 2 bases and J by 3 bases, leaving 6 bases between them. The CDR3 DNA reads as TGTGCCAGCAGCTTTGCGGGCTACGAGCAGTACTCC. Protein sequence: CASSFAGYEQYS.

A note on this clonotype: Because it lacks the conserved phenylalanine or tryptophan at the end, this CDR3 is likely a read error. The rearrangement uses TRBV28 and TRBJ2-7, with TRBD1 matching 12 bases. The CDR3 covers 15 residues. Trimming cost V 6 bases and J 5 bases; bases outside gene matches: 8. Germline CDR1 and CDR2: MDHEN and SYDVKM. CDR3 sequence reads: CASSPGTGGTHEQYS. Here the CDR3 DNA reads TGTGCCAGCAGCCCTGGGACAGGGGGCACCCACGAGCAGTACTCC.

About this clonotype: Germline is not matched at one junction end, which may reflect a read error. This sequence joins TRBV28 and TRBJ2-5; no firm D call. This CDR3 contains 15 residues. Germline CDR1 and CDR2: MDHEN and SYDVKM. The CDR3 reads CVSSPGGTWEKTQYF. CDR3 DNA sequence: TGTGTCAGCAGTCCGGGTGGAACCTGGGAAAAGACCCAGTACTTC.

Note on this clonotype: A much larger clone differs from this one at a single base, so this may be a read error. The genes are TRBV7-2 and TRBJ1-1; D call uncertain. The length of the CDR3 is 15 residues. The germline gives CDR1 SGHTA, CDR2 FQGNSA. CDR3 sequence (DNA): TGTGCCAACAGCCGACGAGGGCGATCGTACACTGAAGCTTTCTTT. Amino acid sequence: CANSRRGRSYTEAFF.

Many counts were recorded for this clonotype. This chain joins TRBV29-1 and TRBJ2-3; D may be TRBD2 (6 bases). The CDR3 has 12 amino acids. Germline V gene sequence: CDR1 SQVTM, CDR2 ANQGSEA. The V gene lost 4 bases and the J gene lost 9 bases, with 14 bases spanning the gap. CDR3 sequence: CSVGAFGRTQYF. For the CDR3, the DNA is TGCAGCGTTGGAGCGTTTGGGAGGACGCAGTATTTT.

This chain links TRBV14 with TRBJ2-7; D is uncertain. The CDR3 spans 13 residues. Germline CDR1 SGHDN, CDR2 FVKESK. V gave up 2 bases and J gave up 5 bases, with 10 bases separating them. The CDR3 here is CASSQLRSNEQYF. The CDR3 DNA reads as TGTGCCAGCAGCCAACTCAGGAGCAACGAGCAGTACTTC.

The chain recombines TRBV5-1 with TRBJ2-3, with D unclear. The CDR3 is made up of 15 amino acids. CDR1 is SGHRS and CDR2 is YFSETQ in the germline V gene. V lost 4 bases and J lost 0, with 12 bases in between. DNA for the CDR3: TGCGCCAGCAGCCTAACTACAGAAAGCACAGATACGCAGTATTTT. Translating gives CASSLTTESTDTQYF.

This rearrangement joins TRBV5-4 to TRBJ2-4; D might be TRBD2 (5 bases). The germline V gene encodes CDR1 SGHNT and CDR2 YYREEE (reference sequence). V was pared by 4 bases and J by 0 bases, with 11 bases between. This CDR3 contains 15 residues. This CDR3 reads CASSGFGLAKNIQYF. CDR3 coding DNA: TGTGCCAGCAGCGGATTTGGACTAGCCAAAAACATTCAGTACTTC.

This clonotype came up once. The CDR3 end shows no conserved phenylalanine or tryptophan, and so a read error is likely. The chain couples TRBV6-5 to TRBJ2-5; either TRBD1 or TRBD2 may supply D (5 bases each). The CDR3 contains 14 residues. In germline, CDR1 is MNHEY, CDR2 SVGAGI. The CDR3 loop is CANSTQGEEETQYL. The CDR3 nucleotides are TGTGCCAACAGTACCCAGGGAGAGGAAGAGACCCAGTACTTA.

In regard to this clonotype: At one of its ends the junction is not consistent with the germline gene, which may arise from a read error. This chain connects TRBV4-3 to TRBJ2-2; TRBD1 matches 7 bases. CDR1 LGHNA and CDR2 YSLEER come from the germline V gene. The CDR3 totals 16 residues. The CDR3 reads CANSQDRGRTVRELFF. In DNA, the CDR3 is TGCGCCAACAGCCAAGATAGGGGGCGAACAGTCAGGGAGCTGTTTTTT.

Regarding this clonotype: One end of the junction does not line up with germline, which may come from a read error. The CDR3, as DNA: TGCATTGCTAGGGAGGCGGGGCCCGGGCAAACTGAAGCTTTCTTT. Translating gives CIAREAGPGQTEAFF. V is TRBV20-1 and J is TRBJ1-1, with D perhaps matching TRBD1 (5 bases). This CDR3 has 15 residues. The germline gives CDR1 DFQATT, CDR2 SNEGSKA (reference sequence).

As to this clonotype: A much larger clone is a single base away; this may be a read error. V usage is TRBV20-1 and J usage is TRBJ1-1, with no clear D. The CDR3 has 10 amino acids. Trimming took 6 bases from V and 8 from J, leaving 10 bases between them. Germline CDR1 is DFQATT and CDR2 is SNEGSKA (reference sequence). The CDR3 spells CSAAPVEAFF. The CDR3 nucleotides read TGCAGTGCCGCTCCTGTCGAAGCTTTCTTT.

This clonotype was counted once. CDR3 residues: CASSCNWDYNEQFF. In DNA form, the CDR3 reads TGTGCCAGCAGTTGTAATTGGGACTACAATGAGCAGTTCTTC. V usage is TRBV6-5 and J usage is TRBJ2-1; the D is unclear. Trimming shortened V by 4 bases and J by 3 bases, and 10 bases separated the two germline ends. Per the germline V gene, CDR1 is MNHEY and CDR2 is SVGAGI. The CDR3 is 14 residues long.

With respect to this clonotype: One end of the junction does not line up with germline, which may come from a read error. This sequence joins TRBV11-3 and TRBJ2-1, with 11 bases that match TRBD2. This CDR3 has 17 residues. The germline V gene has CDR1 SGHNT and CDR2 YENEEA. The CDR3 region has the DNA TGTGCCAGCGGCTTAGAGTTTGCTAGCGGGAGGCACAATGAGCAGTTCTTC. This encodes CASGLEFASGRHNEQFF. The full variable domain, rest sourced from reference TRBV11-3 and TRBJ2-1, is EAGVVQSPRYKIIEKKQPVAFWCNPISGHNTLYWYLQNLGQGPELLIRYENEEAVDDSQLPKDRFSAERLKGVDSTLKIQPAELGDSAVYLCASGLEFASGRHNEQFFGPGTRLTVL.

A note on this clonotype: The junction departs from the called germline gene at one end, perhaps through a read error. V usage is TRBV6-1 and J usage is TRBJ2-3; 7 positions agree with TRBD1. The CDR3 length is 13 residues. Per germline, CDR1 MNHNS and CDR2 SASEGT. In DNA, the CDR3 is TGTGCCAGCAGTGGACAGGGCCGAGATACGCTGTACTTT. Translated, it gives CASSGQGRDTLYF.

With regard to this clonotype: The conserved phenylalanine or tryptophan is not found at the CDR3 terminus, so this likely reflects a read error. The chain joins TRBV11-2 to TRBJ2-1; D is unclear. Trimming cost V 9 bases and J 5 bases, with 17 bases left between them. This CDR3 comprises 14 residues. CDR1 SGHAT and CDR2 FQNNGV come from the germline V gene. This CDR3 is CASRSNGRNNEQFL. In DNA form, the CDR3 reads TGTGCCAGTAGATCAAACGGTCGGAACAATGAGCAGTTCCTA.

Worth noting for this clonotype: Possible read error: a much larger clone is one base away. The conserved closing phenylalanine or tryptophan is absent in this CDR3, likely reflecting a read error. V and J are TRBV30 and TRBJ1-5; unclear D gene. V dropped 2 bases and J dropped 1 base, with 3 bases sitting between them. The germline CDR1 and CDR2 sequences are GTSNPN and SVGIG (reference sequence). This CDR3 region has 12 residues. CDR3 sequence: CAWSKSNQPQHS. The CDR3 DNA reads TGTGCCTGGAGTAAGAGCAATCAGCCCCAGCATTCT.

Of note for this clonotype: The junction departs from the called germline gene at one end, perhaps through a read error. V is TRBV7-2 and J is TRBJ1-6; D is unresolved. CDR3 length equals 13 residues. CDR1 and CDR2 from the germline V gene are SGHTA and FQGNSA. This CDR3 reads CATSSPVSTPLHF. CDR3 in DNA: TGTGCCACCAGCTCTCCCGTCTCTACACCCCTCCACTTT.